Described below is a single T cell receptor beta chain sequence and its context. Preparation of the TCRbeta library was carried out with unique molecular identifiers. In TCRdb, the PCR reads were re-called with MiXCR into one record per CDR3 protein. The sample consists of 60,000 to 80,000 distinct CDR3 sequences, about 7.3% of them appearing once. The sample comes from a study of T-cell reconstitution after alpha-beta-depleted transplantation in children. The ends were cut back, 0 bases at V and 2 bases at J, with 13 bases in the middle. This CDR3 has 15 amino acids. The germline V gene has CDR1 SQVTM and CDR2 ANQGSEA.

This receptor was obtained from a human donor who donated a stem cell graft to a child with acute lymphoblastic leukemia. The chain is built from TRBV29-1 and TRBJ2-5, with D hard to call. The input for sequencing was PBMCs from the stem cell graft donor, taken from the stem cell graft. The CDR3 is CSVEERSPVQETQYF. The CDR3 coding sequence is TGCAGCGTTGAAGAAAGGTCCCCGGTACAAGAGACCCAGTACTTC. The entire variable domain, with the rest obtained from reference TRBV29-1 and TRBJ2-5, is as follows: SAVISQKPSRDICQRGTSLTIQCQVDSQVTMMFWYRQQPGQSLTLIATANQGSEATYESGFVIDKFPISRPNLTFSTLTVSNMSPEDSSIYLCSVEERSPVQETQYFGPGTRLLVL.